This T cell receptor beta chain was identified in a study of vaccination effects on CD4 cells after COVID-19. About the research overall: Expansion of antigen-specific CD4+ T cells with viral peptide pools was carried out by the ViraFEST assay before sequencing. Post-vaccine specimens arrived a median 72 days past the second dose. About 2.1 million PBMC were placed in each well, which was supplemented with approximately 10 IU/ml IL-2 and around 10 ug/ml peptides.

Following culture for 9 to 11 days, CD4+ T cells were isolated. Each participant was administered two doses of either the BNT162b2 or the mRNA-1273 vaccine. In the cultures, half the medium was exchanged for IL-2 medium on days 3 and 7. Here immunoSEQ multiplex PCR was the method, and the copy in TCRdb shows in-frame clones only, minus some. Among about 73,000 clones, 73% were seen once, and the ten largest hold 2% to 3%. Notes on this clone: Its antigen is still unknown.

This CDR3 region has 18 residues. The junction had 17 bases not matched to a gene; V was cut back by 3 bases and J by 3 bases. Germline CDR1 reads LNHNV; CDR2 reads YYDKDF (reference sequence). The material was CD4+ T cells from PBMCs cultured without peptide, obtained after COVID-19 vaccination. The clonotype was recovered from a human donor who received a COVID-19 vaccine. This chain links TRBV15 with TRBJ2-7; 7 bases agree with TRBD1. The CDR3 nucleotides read TGTGCCACCAGCAGTACTCGTCCGGGCTGGACAGGAAACTACGAGCAGTACGTC. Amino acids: CATSSTRPGWTGNYEQYV.